These 25 T cell receptor beta chains came from one sample sequenced in a study of T-cell reconstitution after alpha-beta-depleted transplantation in children. Unique molecular identifiers tagged the TCRbeta library. In TCRdb, the PCR reads were re-called with MiXCR into one record per CDR3 protein. The sample includes hundreds of thousands of distinct CDR3 sequences, roughly 24% of them seen just once. The sample consisted of PBMCs, taken before TCRalphabeta/CD19-depleted stem cell transplant. Receptors were obtained from a girl aged 2 to 9 with Fanconi anemia, due to receive a stem cell transplant.

This clonotype was counted many times. The V call is TRBV10-3, the J call TRBJ1-2, with D possibly being TRBD1 (6 bases). Germline CDR1 ENHRY, CDR2 SYGVKD. This CDR3 region has 15 residues. The V and J ends lost 3 bases and 2 bases respectively, with 13 bases between them. CDR3 in DNA: TGTGCCATCAGTGATGCCCTCGACAGGAACTATGGCTACACCTTC. This encodes CAISDALDRNYGYTF.

This clonotype has ten or more counts. V and J are TRBV29-1 and TRBJ2-3; no firm D call. The CDR3 extends over 15 amino acids. Trimming took off 6 bases at V and 1 base at J, with 17 bases between the two ends. Germline CDR1 SQVTM, CDR2 ANQGSEA. In DNA, the CDR3 is TGCAGCGTAGCCCAGATGGGGTTGGGCACAGATACGCAGTATTTT. Translation gives CSVAQMGLGTDTQYF.

This clonotype was seen ten or more times. This rearrangement joins TRBV7-2 to TRBJ2-3; no firm D call. Germline CDR1 reads SGHTA; CDR2 reads FQGNSA. The CDR3 runs to 12 residues. V lost 4 bases to trimming and J lost 2 bases, with 4 bases between them. CDR3 coding DNA: TGTGCCAGCAGCTGGTTCACAGATACGCAGTATTTT. Amino acids: CASSWFTDTQYF.

The chain uses TRBV11-1 and TRBJ2-1; 10 bases map to TRBD2. Germline V gene data show CDR1 as SGHAT and CDR2 as FQDESV (reference sequence). This CDR3 contains 18 residues. Unmatched junction bases numbered 13, after V lost 3 bases and J lost 5 bases. CDR3 DNA sequence: TGTGCCAGCAGCTTCCCAATCCGAGGACTAGCGGAACACAATGAGCAGTTCTTC. This sequence encodes CASSFPIRGLAEHNEQFF.

In this sample, this clonotype turned up many times. The chain is built from TRBV29-1 and TRBJ2-7, with 11 bases lining up with TRBD1. After removal of 4 bases from V and 7 bases from J, the junction contained 9 bases not matched to a gene. The CDR3 is 14 amino acids. From germline, CDR1 is SQVTM and CDR2 ANQGSEA. The DNA of the CDR3 is TGCAGCGTTGTAGGACAGGGGGCCTTGTTTGAGCAGTACTTC. Residues: CSVVGQGALFEQYF.

The chain joins TRBV7-3 to TRBJ2-3; 9 bases line up with TRBD2. This CDR3 has 15 amino acids. Germline trimming cut 3 bases from V and 2 bases from J; bases unmatched to any gene: 3. The germline V gene encodes CDR1 SGHTA and CDR2 FQGTGA. The CDR3 nucleotides are TGTGCCAGCAGCTTGGGACTAGCCCTCACAGATACGCAGTATTTT. This codes for CASSLGLALTDTQYF. Combining the CDR3 with reference TRBV7-3 and TRBJ2-3 gives the whole variable domain GAGVSQTPSNKVTEKGKYVELRCDPISGHTALYWYRQSLGQGPEFLIYFQGTGAADDSGLPNDRFFAVRPEGSVSTLKIQRTERGDSAVYLCASSLGLALTDTQYFGPGTRLTVL.

The table lists this clonotype with a few counts. The rearrangement joins TRBV6-1 to TRBJ2-7; 9 bases map to TRBD1. V was clipped by 6 bases and J by 4 bases; unmatched bases: 7. Germline lookup yields CDR1 MNHNS and CDR2 SASEGT. This CDR3 spans 14 amino acids. The CDR3 DNA follows: TGTGCCAGCAGACAAGACAGGGGGGTTTACGAGCAGTACTTC. This translates into CASRQDRGVYEQYF.

This clonotype was seen a handful of times. The chain joins TRBV20-1 to TRBJ2-7; weak D call: TRBD1 (6 bases). V shed 5 bases and J shed 1 base, with 15 bases lying between them. Per germline, CDR1 DFQATT and CDR2 SNEGSKA (reference sequence). The CDR3 is 14 amino acids. The CDR3 region has the DNA TGCAGTGCTTACAGGGACGGGGAATCCTACGAGCAGTACTTC. Translation gives CSAYRDGESYEQYF.

This clonotype was seen ten or more times. This chain connects TRBV12-3 or TRBV12-4 to TRBJ2-1; tentative D call: TRBD1 (5 bases). There are 15 residues in the CDR3. Trimming removed 7 bases at V and 3 bases at J, with 16 bases between. The CDR3 region is CASKFIPTDYNEQFF. CDR3 nucleotides: TGTGCCAGCAAATTTATCCCGACAGACTACAATGAGCAGTTCTTC.

The rearrangement links TRBV29-1 to TRBJ2-3, with D possibly being TRBD2 (5 bases). The V end lost 3 bases, the J end lost 0 bases, and 10 bases lay between the germline ends. CDR3 size: 14 residues. Germline CDR1 and CDR2: SQVTM and ANQGSEA. CDR3 DNA: TGCAGCGTTGAGAGGGCGGAGAGCACAGATACGCAGTATTTT. Residues: CSVERAESTDTQYF.

The chain joins TRBV5-1 to TRBJ2-3; 9 positions match TRBD1. This CDR3 spans 17 amino acids. CDR1 and CDR2 from the germline V gene are SGHRS and YFSETQ. With V trimmed by 4 bases and J by 4 bases, 13 bases remained unmatched. CDR3 in amino acids: CASSRRDRAMGPDTQYF. The CDR3 nucleotides read TGCGCCAGCAGCCGACGGGACAGGGCAATGGGACCAGATACGCAGTATTTT. The entire variable domain, with the rest obtained from reference TRBV5-1 and TRBJ2-3, is as follows: KAGVTQTPRYLIKTRGQQVTLSCSPISGHRSVSWYQQTPGQGLQFLFEYFSETQRNKGNFPGRFSGRQFSNSRSEMNVSTLELGDSALYLCASSRRDRAMGPDTQYFGPGTRLTVL.

The chain joins TRBV20-1 to TRBJ2-1; 9 nucleotides match TRBD2. Unmatched junction bases numbered 5, after V lost 7 bases and J lost 4 bases. Germline values: CDR1 DFQATT, CDR2 SNEGSKA (reference sequence). The CDR3 covers 13 residues. CDR3 nucleotides: TGCAGTGGGGGGACTAGCTTTTACAATGAGCAGTTCTTC. This translates into CSGGTSFYNEQFF.

This clonotype has ten or more counts. J is TRBJ2-7 and V is TRBV15; TRBD1 is a possible D gene (6 bases). Looked up from germline, CDR1 is LNHNV and CDR2 is YYDKDF (reference sequence). Trimming took 5 bases from V and 2 from J, leaving 7 bases between them. This CDR3 contains 12 residues. The CDR3: CATSQGPYEQYF. For the CDR3, the DNA is TGTGCCACCAGCCAGGGGCCCTACGAGCAGTACTTC.

This sequence joins TRBV9 and TRBJ2-6, with D possibly matching TRBD2 (5 bases). CDR3 length: 18 amino acids. V shed 0 bases and J shed 0 bases, with 13 bases lying between them. Germline V CDR1 and CDR2: SGDLS, YYNGEE. The CDR3 DNA reads as TGTGCCAGCAGCGTAGAGGGAGCCCTCCTCTCTGGGGCCAACGTCCTGACTTTC. It codes for CASSVEGALLSGANVLTF.

Ten or more counts support this clonotype. The chain is built from TRBV12-3 or TRBV12-4 and TRBJ2-6; tentative D call: TRBD1 (5 bases). Trimming stripped 6 bases from V and 2 bases from J, with 11 bases between. This CDR3 has 15 residues. CDR3 sequence: CASRQGFAGANVLTF. CDR3 coding DNA: TGTGCCAGCAGGCAGGGTTTTGCTGGGGCCAACGTCCTGACTTTC.

The chain employs TRBV28 and TRBJ1-2; D unclear. CDR1 is MDHEN and CDR2 is SYDVKM in the germline V gene. This CDR3 comprises 14 residues. Trimming left V 1 base short and J 7 bases short, with 13 bases between. CDR3 sequence: CASSLSAKSSGYTF. As DNA, the CDR3 is TGTGCCAGCAGTTTATCTGCCAAGAGCAGTGGCTACACCTTC.

This chain links TRBV7-9 with TRBJ2-7, with 8 bases that match TRBD2. The length of the CDR3 is 15 residues. J was trimmed by 2 bases and V by 6 bases; bases with no gene match: 9. From germline, CDR1 is SEHNR and CDR2 FQNEAQ (reference sequence). In nucleotides, the CDR3 is TGTGCCAGCAGTGCGGGGGGCGGGAGTACCTACGAGCAGTACTTC. The encoded protein is CASSAGGGSTYEQYF.

The chain uses TRBV6-5 and TRBJ2-7; 9 bases are a match to TRBD1. Germline CDR1 reads MNHEY; CDR2 reads SVGAGI. The J segment lost 3 bases and the V segment lost 2 bases, leaving 5 bases of the junction unmatched. CDR3 length: 15 amino acids. Here the CDR3 reads CASSYRGTGNYEQYF. The DNA for the CDR3 is TGTGCCAGCAGTTACCGAGGGACAGGGAACTACGAGCAGTACTTC.

This clonotype was seen many times. The CDR3 coding sequence is TGCAGCGTTGAAGGCCAGGGATCTACCAATGAGCAGTTCTTC. Translating it yields CSVEGQGSTNEQFF. The chain carries TRBV29-1 and TRBJ2-1, with D possibly being TRBD1 (5 bases). Germline loops: CDR1 SQVTM, CDR2 ANQGSEA. V was pared by 1 base and J by 6 bases, with 13 bases between. This CDR3 comprises 14 residues.

This clonotype occurred many times. This chain joins TRBV12-3 or TRBV12-4 and TRBJ1-2; 10 positions agree with TRBD1. Trimming at V came to 6 bases and at J to 4 bases, leaving 8 bases not matched to a gene. This CDR3 region has 15 residues. CDR3 DNA sequence: TGTGCCAGCAGCCCTGGGACAGGGGTAACCTATGGCTACACCTTC. Translated: CASSPGTGVTYGYTF.

The rearrangement uses TRBV2 and TRBJ2-1; TRBD2 aligns across 11 bases. With V trimmed by 10 bases and J by 0 bases, 2 bases remained unmatched. Germline V CDR1 and CDR2: SNHLY, FYNNEI. The CDR3 runs 14 residues. For the CDR3, the DNA is TGTGCCACAGGACTAGCGGGCTCCTACAATGAGCAGTTCTTC. Translating gives CATGLAGSYNEQFF.

This clonotype was recorded at least ten times. The chain carries TRBV29-1 and TRBJ1-5; 7 nucleotides align to TRBD1. The CDR3 runs to 17 residues. Germline V gives CDR1 SQVTM, CDR2 ANQGSEA. V lost 6 bases, J lost 0 bases, and 14 bases stayed unmatched. The CDR3 nucleotides read TGCAGCGTACCCGGACAGGCACGGACTTCTAGCAATCAGCCCCAGCATTTT. Protein sequence: CSVPGQARTSSNQPQHF.

The V gene is TRBV29-1, the J gene TRBJ2-1, with a tentative D call TRBD1 (5 bases). Trimming took off 6 bases at V and 7 bases at J, with 10 bases between the two ends. Germline assignment: CDR1 SQVTM and CDR2 ANQGSEA. CDR3 size: 11 residues. CDR3 sequence (DNA): TGCAGCGTAAAGGACAATAATGAGCAGTTCTTC. This translates into CSVKDNNEQFF.

At least ten counts were recorded for this clonotype. The V and J genes are TRBV25-1 and TRBJ2-7; 11 bases match TRBD2. The germline gives CDR1 MGHDK, CDR2 SYGVNS. CDR3 length equals 15 residues. The J segment lost 7 bases and the V segment lost 2 bases, leaving 7 bases of the junction unmatched. Here the CDR3 DNA reads TGTGCCAGCAGTGAAAACCGGGGACTAGCGGCTGAGCAGTACTTC. Translation gives CASSENRGLAAEQYF.

This clonotype has a count of ten or more. This chain links TRBV12-5 with TRBJ2-3; tentatively, D is TRBD2 (6 bases). The germline V gene has CDR1 LGHNT and CDR2 FRNRAP. V lost 1 base, J lost 6 bases, and 8 bases lay in between. The CDR3 spans 13 residues. DNA for the CDR3: TGTGCTAGTGGTTTGGAGGGACTGGATACGCAGTATTTT. Amino acids: CASGLEGLDTQYF.